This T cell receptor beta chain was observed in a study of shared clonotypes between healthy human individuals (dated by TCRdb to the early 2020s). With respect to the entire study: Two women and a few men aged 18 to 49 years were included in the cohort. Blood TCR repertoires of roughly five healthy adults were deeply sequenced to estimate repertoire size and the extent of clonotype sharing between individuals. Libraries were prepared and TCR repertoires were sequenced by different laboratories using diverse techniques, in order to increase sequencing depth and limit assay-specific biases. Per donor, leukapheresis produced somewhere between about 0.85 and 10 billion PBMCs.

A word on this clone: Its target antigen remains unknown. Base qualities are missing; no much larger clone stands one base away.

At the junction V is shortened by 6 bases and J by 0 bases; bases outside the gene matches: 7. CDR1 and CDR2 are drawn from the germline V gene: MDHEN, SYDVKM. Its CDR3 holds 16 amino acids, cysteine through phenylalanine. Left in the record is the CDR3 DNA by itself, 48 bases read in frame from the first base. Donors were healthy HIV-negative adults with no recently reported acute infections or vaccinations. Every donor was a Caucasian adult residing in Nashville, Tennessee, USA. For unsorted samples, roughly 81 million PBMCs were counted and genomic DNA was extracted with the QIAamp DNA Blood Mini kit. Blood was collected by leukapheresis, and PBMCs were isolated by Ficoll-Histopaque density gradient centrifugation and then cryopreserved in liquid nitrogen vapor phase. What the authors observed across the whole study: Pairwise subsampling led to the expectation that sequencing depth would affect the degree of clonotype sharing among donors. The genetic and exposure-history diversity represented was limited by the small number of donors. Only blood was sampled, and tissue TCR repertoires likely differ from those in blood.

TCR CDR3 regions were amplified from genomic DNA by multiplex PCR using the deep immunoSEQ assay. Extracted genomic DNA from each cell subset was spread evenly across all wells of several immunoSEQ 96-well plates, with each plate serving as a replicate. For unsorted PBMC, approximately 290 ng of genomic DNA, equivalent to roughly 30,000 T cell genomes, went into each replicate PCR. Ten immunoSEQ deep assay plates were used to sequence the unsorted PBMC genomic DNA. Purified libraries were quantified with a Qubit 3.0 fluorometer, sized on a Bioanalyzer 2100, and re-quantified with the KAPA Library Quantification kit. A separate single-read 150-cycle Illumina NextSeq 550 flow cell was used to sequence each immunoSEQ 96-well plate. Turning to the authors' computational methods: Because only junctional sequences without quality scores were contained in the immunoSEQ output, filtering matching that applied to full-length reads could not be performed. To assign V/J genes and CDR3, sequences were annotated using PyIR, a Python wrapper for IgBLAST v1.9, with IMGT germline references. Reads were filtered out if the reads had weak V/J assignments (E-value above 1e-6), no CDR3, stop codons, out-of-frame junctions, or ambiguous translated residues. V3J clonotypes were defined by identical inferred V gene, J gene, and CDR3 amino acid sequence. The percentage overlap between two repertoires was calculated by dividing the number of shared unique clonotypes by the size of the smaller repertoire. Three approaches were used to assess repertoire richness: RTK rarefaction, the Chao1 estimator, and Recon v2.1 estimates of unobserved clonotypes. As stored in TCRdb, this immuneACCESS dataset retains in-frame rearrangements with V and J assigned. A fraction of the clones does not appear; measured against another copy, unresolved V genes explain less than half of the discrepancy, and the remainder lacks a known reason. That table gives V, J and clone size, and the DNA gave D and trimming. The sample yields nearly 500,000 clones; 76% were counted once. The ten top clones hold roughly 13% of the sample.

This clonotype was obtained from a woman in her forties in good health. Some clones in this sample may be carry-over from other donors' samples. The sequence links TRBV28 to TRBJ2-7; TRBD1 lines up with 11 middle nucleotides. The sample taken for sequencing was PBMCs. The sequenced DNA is TGTGCCAGCAGCGGGACAGGGGGTCCGAGCTCCTACGAGCAGTACTTC. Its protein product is CASSGTGGPSSYEQYF.